The T cell receptor beta chain under discussion was sequenced for a study of T cell changes during pregnancy in multiple sclerosis. Repertoires were generated with immunoSEQ multiplex PCR, while TCRdb's copy carries only in-frame clones and drops some. In the table there are about 70,000 clones, roughly nine tenths of which are singletons. The J segment lost 6 bases and the V segment lost 4 bases, leaving 9 bases of the junction unmatched. This CDR3 comprises 15 residues. Germline CDR1 and CDR2: LGHNA and YNFKEQ. Sequences were derived from peripheral blood, sampled in the second trimester of pregnancy. This chain connects TRBV4-2 to TRBJ2-1, with 7 bases identical to TRBD2. This sequence was found in a female donor in good health, enrolled as a control in a pregnancy study. This CDR3 reads CASSRGRGYGNEQFF. CDR3 nucleotide sequence: TGTGCCAGCAGCCGAGGGAGGGGCTACGGCAATGAGCAGTTCTTC.